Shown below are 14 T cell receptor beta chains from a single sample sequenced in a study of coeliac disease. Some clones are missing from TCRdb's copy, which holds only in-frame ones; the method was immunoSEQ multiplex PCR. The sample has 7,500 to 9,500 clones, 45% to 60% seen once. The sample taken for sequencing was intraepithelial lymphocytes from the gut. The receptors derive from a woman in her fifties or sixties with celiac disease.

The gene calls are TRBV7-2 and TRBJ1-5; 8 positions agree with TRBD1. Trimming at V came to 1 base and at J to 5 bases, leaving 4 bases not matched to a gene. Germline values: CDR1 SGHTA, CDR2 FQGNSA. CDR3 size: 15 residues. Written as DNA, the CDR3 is TGTGCCAGCAGCTTAGACCCGGGACAGGATCAGCCCCAGCATTTT. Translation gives CASSLDPGQDQPQHF.

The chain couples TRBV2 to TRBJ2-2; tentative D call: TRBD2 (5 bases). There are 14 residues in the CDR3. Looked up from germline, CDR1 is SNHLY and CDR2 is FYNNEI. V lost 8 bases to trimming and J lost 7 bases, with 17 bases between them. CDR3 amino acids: CASEGGGLSGELFF. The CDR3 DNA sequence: TGTGCCAGCGAGGGTGGTGGACTCAGCGGGGAGCTGTTTTTT.

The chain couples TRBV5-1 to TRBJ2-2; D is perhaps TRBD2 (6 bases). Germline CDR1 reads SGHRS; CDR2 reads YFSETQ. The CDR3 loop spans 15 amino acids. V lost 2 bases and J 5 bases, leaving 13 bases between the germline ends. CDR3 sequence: CASSFQRRETGELFF. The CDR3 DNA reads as TGCGCCAGCAGCTTCCAGCGGAGGGAAACCGGGGAGCTGTTTTTT.

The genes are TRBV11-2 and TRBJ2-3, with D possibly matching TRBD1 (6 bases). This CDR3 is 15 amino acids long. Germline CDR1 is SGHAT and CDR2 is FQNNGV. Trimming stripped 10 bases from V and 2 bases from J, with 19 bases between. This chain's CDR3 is CATAKDRQATDTQYF. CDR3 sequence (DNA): TGTGCCACCGCCAAAGACAGGCAGGCCACAGATACGCAGTATTTT. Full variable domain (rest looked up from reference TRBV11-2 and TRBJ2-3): EAGVAQSPRYKIIEKRQSVAFWCNPISGHATLYWYQQILGQGPKLLIQFQNNGVVDDSQLPKDRFSAERLKGVDSTLKIQPAKLEDSAVYLCATAKDRQATDTQYFGPGTRLTVL.

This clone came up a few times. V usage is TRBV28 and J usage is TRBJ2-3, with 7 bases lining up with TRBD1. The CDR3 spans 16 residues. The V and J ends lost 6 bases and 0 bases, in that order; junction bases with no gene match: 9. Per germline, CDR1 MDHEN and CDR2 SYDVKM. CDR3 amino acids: CASSPRGTSSTDTQYF. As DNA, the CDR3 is TGTGCCAGCAGCCCCAGGGGGACCTCTAGCACAGATACGCAGTATTTT.

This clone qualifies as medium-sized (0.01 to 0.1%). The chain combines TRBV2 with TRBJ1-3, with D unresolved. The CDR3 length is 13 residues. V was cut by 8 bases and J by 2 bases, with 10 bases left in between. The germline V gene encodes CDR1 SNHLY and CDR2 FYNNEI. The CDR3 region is CASLGGTGNTIYF. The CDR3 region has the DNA TGTGCCAGCTTAGGCGGGACTGGAAACACCATATATTTT.

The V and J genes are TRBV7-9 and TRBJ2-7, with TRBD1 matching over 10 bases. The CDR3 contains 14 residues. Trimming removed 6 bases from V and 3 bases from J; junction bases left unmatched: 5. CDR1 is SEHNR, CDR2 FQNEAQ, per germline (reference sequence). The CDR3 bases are TGTGCCAGCAGTTGGGGGGACAGGGGCTACGAGCAGTACTTC. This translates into CASSWGDRGYEQYF.

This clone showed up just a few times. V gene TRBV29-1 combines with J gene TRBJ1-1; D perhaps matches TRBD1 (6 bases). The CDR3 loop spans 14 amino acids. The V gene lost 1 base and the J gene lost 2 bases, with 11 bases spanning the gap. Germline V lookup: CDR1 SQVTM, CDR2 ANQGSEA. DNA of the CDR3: TGCAGCGTTGAAGCAGGGGTCATTAACACTGAAGCTTTCTTT. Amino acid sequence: CSVEAGVINTEAFF.

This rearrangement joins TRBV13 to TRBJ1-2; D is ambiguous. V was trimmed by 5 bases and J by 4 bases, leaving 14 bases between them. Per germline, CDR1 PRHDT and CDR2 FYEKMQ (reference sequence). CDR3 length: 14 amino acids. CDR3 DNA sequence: TGTGCCAGCAGCCTCGCCCGCGGATTCTATGGCTACACCTTC. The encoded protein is CASSLARGFYGYTF.

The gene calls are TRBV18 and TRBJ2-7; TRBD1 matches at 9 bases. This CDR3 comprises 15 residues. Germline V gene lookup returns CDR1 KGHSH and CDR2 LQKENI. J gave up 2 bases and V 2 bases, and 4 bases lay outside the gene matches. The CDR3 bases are TGTGCCAGCTCACCAGGACAGGGGCGGGCCTACGAGCAGTACTTC. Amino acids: CASSPGQGRAYEQYF.

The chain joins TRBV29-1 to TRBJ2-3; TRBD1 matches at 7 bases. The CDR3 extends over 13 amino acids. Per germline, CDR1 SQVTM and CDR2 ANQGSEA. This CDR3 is CTGRQGVTDTQYF. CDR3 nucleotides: TGCACCGGCCGACAGGGAGTCACAGATACGCAGTATTTT.

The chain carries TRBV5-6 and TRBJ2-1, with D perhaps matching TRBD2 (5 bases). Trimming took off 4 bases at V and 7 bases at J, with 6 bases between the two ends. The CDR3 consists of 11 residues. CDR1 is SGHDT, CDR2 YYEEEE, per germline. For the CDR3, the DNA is TGTGCCAGCAGCGAGGGAAATGAGCAGTTCTTC. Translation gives CASSEGNEQFF.

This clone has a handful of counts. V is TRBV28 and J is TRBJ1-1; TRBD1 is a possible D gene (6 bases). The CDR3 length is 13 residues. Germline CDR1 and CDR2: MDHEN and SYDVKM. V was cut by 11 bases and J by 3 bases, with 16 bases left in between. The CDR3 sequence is CAGGAGDHTEAFF. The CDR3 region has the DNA TGTGCCGGGGGGGCAGGGGATCACACTGAAGCTTTCTTT.

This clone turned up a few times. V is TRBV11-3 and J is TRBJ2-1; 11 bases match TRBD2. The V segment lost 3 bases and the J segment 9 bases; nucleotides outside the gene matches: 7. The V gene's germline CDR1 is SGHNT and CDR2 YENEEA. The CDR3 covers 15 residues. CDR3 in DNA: TGTGCCAGCAGCTTTAGCGGGGGGGCCCAGTTTGAGCAGTTCTTC. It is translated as CASSFSGGAQFEQFF.